The 10 T cell receptor beta chains below come from one sample, sequenced in a study of persistence of HIV-infected CD4 T cells. Cells were stimulated nonspecifically with anti-CD3/anti-CD28 magnetic beads. Responding CD4+ T cells were sorted by upregulation of both CD40 ligand and CD69. These receptors have no identified antigens. Sequencing used immunoSEQ version 4 in survey mode. This table comes from immunoSEQ multiplex PCR, and its TCRdb copy is limited to in-frame clones, with some not included. The sample lists 35,000 to 40,000 clones, about 91% occurring once. The sequences come from CD4+ T cells sorted from PBMCs after approximately 20-hour stimulation, collected from a patient who received antiretroviral therapy. These receptors were taken from an adult man with HIV who was CMV-seropositive.

J is TRBJ2-7 and V is TRBV16, with 9 bases matching TRBD1. The CDR3 has 13 residues. V was clipped by 5 bases and J by 2 bases; unmatched bases: 1. Germline V gene sequence: CDR1 KGHSY, CDR2 FQNENV. The CDR3 DNA sequence: TGTGCCAGCAGCTGGGACAGGGCCTACGAGCAGTACTTC. Its protein product is CASSWDRAYEQYF.

The gene calls are TRBV19 and TRBJ2-5; D not resolved. Germline CDR1 is LNHDA and CDR2 is SQIVND (reference sequence). The CDR3 sequence is 11 residues long. With 6 bases removed from V and 4 bases from J, the gap between germline ends came to 6 bases. CDR3 sequence reads: CASRNGETQYF. As DNA, the CDR3 is TGTGCCAGTAGAAATGGAGAGACCCAGTACTTC.

The chain has TRBV6-1 and TRBJ1-5, with 8 positions matching TRBD1. J was trimmed by 7 bases and V by 2 bases; bases with no gene match: 13. The CDR3 is 17 amino acids. Germline-derived CDR1 and CDR2 are MNHNS and SASEGT. CDR3 protein: CASSELRNGQGRQPQHF. Here the CDR3 DNA reads TGTGCCAGCAGTGAACTAAGAAACGGACAGGGCCGACAGCCCCAGCATTTT.

The CDR3 region is CSVVTGAYEQYF. CDR3 coding DNA: TGCAGCGTTGTGACGGGGGCCTACGAGCAGTACTTC. V gene TRBV29-1 combines with J gene TRBJ2-7, with a weak D call TRBD2 (6 bases). CDR1 is SQVTM, CDR2 ANQGSEA, per germline. The CDR3 covers 12 residues. The V end lost 4 bases, the J end lost 2 bases, and 9 bases lay between the germline ends.

This chain links TRBV14 with TRBJ1-2, with D maybe TRBD1 (5 bases). V shed 0 bases and J shed 4 bases, with 9 bases lying between them. The germline V gene encodes CDR1 SGHDN and CDR2 FVKESK. This CDR3 has 14 amino acids. The CDR3 coding sequence is TGTGCCAGCAGCCAAGACCGGAGGGGCTATGGCTACACCTTC. It codes for CASSQDRRGYGYTF.

V is TRBV7-8 and J is TRBJ1-2; tentatively, D is TRBD1 (5 bases). Germline CDR1 and CDR2: SGHVS and FQNEAQ. This CDR3 comprises 14 residues. Between the trimmed V and J ends, which lost 0 bases and 8 bases, there was a span of 13 bases. The CDR3 DNA follows: TGTGCCAGCAGCTTAGCGGGCAGGGTAGGAGGCTACACCTTC. Translation gives CASSLAGRVGGYTF.

The chain recombines TRBV4-3 with TRBJ2-1, with 7 positions matching TRBD1. CDR3 length: 15 amino acids. Germline lookup yields CDR1 LGHNA and CDR2 YSLEER. V was pared by 3 bases and J by 1 base, with 3 bases of the junction left unmatched. CDR3 coding DNA: TGCGCCAGCAGCCACAGACAGGGATCCTACAATGAGCAGTTCTTC. It encodes CASSHRQGSYNEQFF.

Here the CDR3 reads CASSPPPTGVAGAKNIQYF. CDR3 sequence (DNA): TGTGCCAGCAGCCCGCCCCCGACAGGGGTGGCGGGGGCCAAAAACATTCAGTACTTC. The chain is built from TRBV7-2 and TRBJ2-4, with 8 bases that match TRBD1. Germline V CDR1 and CDR2: SGHTA, FQGNSA. This CDR3 is built from 19 residues. J gave up 1 base and V 5 bases, and 16 bases lay outside the gene matches.

The rearrangement joins TRBV6-2 or TRBV6-3 to TRBJ1-5; maybe TRBD1 (6 bases). V was trimmed by 0 bases and J by 2 bases, leaving 11 bases between them. CDR3 length: 16 residues. CDR1 and CDR2 from the germline V gene are MNHEY and SVGEGT. The CDR3 protein is CASSYSAGAGNQPQHF. As DNA, the CDR3 is TGTGCCAGCAGTTACTCTGCAGGGGCTGGCAATCAGCCCCAGCATTTT.

This clone was counted once. The chain carries TRBV18 and TRBJ2-1, with TRBD1 identical over 8 bases. CDR1 is KGHSH and CDR2 is LQKENI in the germline V gene. Unmatched junction bases numbered 14, after V lost 3 bases and J lost 10 bases. CDR3 length: 16 amino acids. The CDR3 here is CASSPPVDRVYREQFF. For the CDR3, the DNA is TGTGCCAGCTCACCTCCGGTGGACAGGGTGTACAGGGAGCAGTTCTTC.